The clone carrying this T cell receptor beta chain appeared many times. Antigen specificity is unknown. Trimming stripped 4 bases from V and 4 bases from J, with 13 bases between. This CDR3 region has 14 residues. The germline gives CDR1 SNHLY, CDR2 FYNNEI. In TCRdb, the reads were re-called with MiXCR into one record per CDR3 protein. The profile shows about 890,000 distinct CDR3 sequences, about a third of them singletons. The source of the sample is a study of T cell repertoires in cytomegalovirus infection. The wider study: Indicated by public TCR beta signatures were CMV infection and matching HLA type.

The chain links TRBV2 to TRBJ1-1; tentatively, D is TRBD1 (6 bases). The clonotype was recovered from a human donor in good health (CMV status not recorded). Some clones in this sample may be carry-over from other donors' samples. Sequenced material: cultured CD8+ T cells from PBMCs, taken from culture after CMV antigen stimulation. The CDR3 loop is CASSGGTLGTEAFF. The CDR3 bases are TGTGCCAGCAGTGGCGGGACATTAGGCACTGAAGCTTTCTTT.